The 28 T cell receptor beta chains below were found in one sample sequenced in a study of blood T cells in healthy people across ages. A J-beta primer mix and a sample-barcoded 5' primer were used in a second PCR of about 7 to 12 cycles. TCRdb reprocessed the 5' RACE reads via MiXCR and lists one record per CDR3 protein. Of about 1.1 million distinct CDR3 sequences in the sample, 35% to 45% were seen once. The specimen was blood. These receptors all stem from a man between 18 and 29 years old in good health.

V and J are TRBV20-1 and TRBJ2-3, with 8 bases matching TRBD2. The CDR3 is made up of 16 amino acids. Trimming took 0 bases from V and 2 from J; bases not matched to a gene: 7. Germline V gene data show CDR1 as DFQATT and CDR2 as SNEGSKA (reference sequence). CDR3: CSARDRQRGLTDTQYF. As DNA, the CDR3 is TGCAGTGCTAGAGATCGCCAGCGGGGGCTCACAGATACGCAGTATTTT.

The chain uses TRBV4-3 and TRBJ1-5, with D perhaps TRBD1 (6 bases). The CDR3 totals 14 residues. CDR1 and CDR2 (germline): LGHNA, YSLEER. Deletions cut 0 bases from V and 6 bases from J, with 9 bases between. CDR3 region: CASSQDTGTQPQHF. CDR3 sequence (DNA): TGCGCCAGCAGCCAAGATACAGGGACTCAGCCCCAGCATTTT.

In regard to this clonotype: The junction departs from the called germline gene at one end, perhaps through a read error. The chain links TRBV6-2 or TRBV6-3 to TRBJ1-5; unclear D gene. The CDR3 totals 17 residues. Germline CDR1 and CDR2: MNHEY and SVGEGT. CDR3 region: CASSYPAKIGPNPPRHF. CDR3 coding DNA: TGTGCCAGCAGTTACCCAGCTAAGATCGGGCCCAATCCGCCCCGGCATTTT.

This clonotype was seen at least ten times. The rearrangement joins TRBV7-2 to TRBJ1-2, with 7 bases aligning to TRBD1. V gave up 5 bases and J gave up 2 bases; unmatched junction bases: 17. In germline, CDR1 is SGHTA, CDR2 FQGNSA. CDR3 size: 18 residues. The CDR3 coding sequence is TGTGCCAGCAGCCGCAAATTCATCACGGGACAGACGAACTATGGCTACACCTTC. Protein product: CASSRKFITGQTNYGYTF.

The V call is TRBV6-1, the J call TRBJ2-5; D not certain. Germline V CDR1 and CDR2: MNHNS, SASEGT. The V end lost 1 base, the J end lost 4 bases, and 13 bases lay between the germline ends. This CDR3 contains 15 residues. The CDR3 loop is CASSEDYGPAETQYF. The CDR3 DNA reads TGTGCCAGCAGTGAAGATTATGGGCCAGCAGAGACCCAGTACTTC.

The chain employs TRBV4-3 and TRBJ2-3; TRBD1 matches at 8 bases. J gave up 5 bases and V 0 bases, and 16 bases lay outside the gene matches. This CDR3 is 19 amino acids long. The germline V gene encodes CDR1 LGHNA and CDR2 YSLEER. In DNA form, the CDR3 reads TGCGCCAGCAGCCAAGATGGCGACAGGGGTACGTCTTTTTTAGATACGCAGTATTTT. It yields the protein CASSQDGDRGTSFLDTQYF.

This clonotype was detected a few times. This sequence joins TRBV12-3 or TRBV12-4 and TRBJ1-5, with 7 bases fitting TRBD1. J was trimmed by 3 bases and V by 6 bases; bases with no gene match: 5. This CDR3 has 14 residues. CDR3 loop: CASSRGDPNQPQHF. The CDR3, as DNA: TGTGCCAGCAGCAGGGGGGACCCCAATCAGCCCCAGCATTTT.

The rearrangement uses TRBV20-1 and TRBJ1-2; D is undetermined. The CDR3 covers 15 residues. Germline CDR1 DFQATT, CDR2 SNEGSKA (reference sequence). V lost 3 bases and J 1 base, leaving 15 bases between the germline ends. In DNA form, the CDR3 reads TGCAGTGCTAGGGCCCGTAAGGGCGGTAACTATGGCTACACCTTC. It specifies CSARARKGGNYGYTF.

The chain joins TRBV5-6 to TRBJ2-1; 10 positions match TRBD1. The CDR3 consists of 15 residues. The V segment lost 4 bases and the J segment 7 bases; nucleotides outside the gene matches: 8. Per germline, CDR1 SGHDT and CDR2 YYEEEE. CDR3 in DNA: TGTGCCAGCAGCAGGGACAGGGGCTCCCTAAATGAGCAGTTCTTC. Its translation is CASSRDRGSLNEQFF. Based on the CDR3 plus reference TRBV5-6 and TRBJ2-1, the full variable domain is DAGVTQSPTHLIKTRGQQVTLRCSPKSGHDTVSWYQQALGQGPQFIFQYYEEEERQRGNFPDRFSGHQFPNYSSELNVNALLLGDSALYLCASSRDRGSLNEQFFGPGTRLTVL.

V and J are TRBV20-1 and TRBJ2-1; the match to TRBD2 covers 12 bases. CDR1 is DFQATT and CDR2 is SNEGSKA in the germline V gene (reference sequence). CDR3 length: 16 amino acids. The V and J ends lost 0 bases and 13 bases, in that order; junction bases with no gene match: 13. The chain's CDR3 is CSARDPGLAGQETQFF. The CDR3 nucleotides read TGCAGTGCTAGAGACCCAGGACTAGCGGGGCAAGAGACCCAGTTCTTC.

This clonotype was seen only a few times. The V call is TRBV7-9, the J call TRBJ1-1; 7 positions agree with TRBD1. The V and J ends lost 3 bases and 0 bases, in that order; junction bases with no gene match: 4. CDR1 is SEHNR, CDR2 FQNEAQ, per germline (reference sequence). The CDR3 length is 15 residues. CDR3 nucleotide sequence: TGTGCCAGCAGCTTCGGGACAGCGATGAACACTGAAGCTTTCTTT. It translates to CASSFGTAMNTEAFF. The entire variable domain, with the rest obtained from reference TRBV7-9 and TRBJ1-1, is as follows: DTGVSQNPRHKITKRGQNVTFRCDPISEHNRLYWYRQTLGQGPEFLTYFQNEAQLEKSRLLSDRFSAERPKGSFSTLEIQRTEQGDSAMYLCASSFGTAMNTEAFFGQGTRLTVV.

The rearrangement links TRBV6-2 or TRBV6-3 to TRBJ2-1, with 8 bases aligning to TRBD2. The CDR3 contains 17 residues. Trimming removed 2 bases from V and 5 bases from J; junction bases left unmatched: 11. Germline loops: CDR1 MNHEY, CDR2 SVGEGT. This CDR3 reads CASSYITAGGPNNEQFF. CDR3 nucleotides: TGTGCCAGCAGTTACATTACGGCGGGGGGCCCCAACAATGAGCAGTTCTTC.

This chain uses TRBV20-1 with TRBJ1-1; D unclear. The ends were cut back, 0 bases at V and 7 bases at J, with 12 bases in the middle. This CDR3 contains 13 residues. Germline CDR1 DFQATT, CDR2 SNEGSKA (reference sequence). CDR3 region: CSARDRGNREAFF. CDR3 in DNA: TGCAGTGCTAGAGATAGAGGGAACCGTGAAGCTTTCTTT.

This clonotype was found a few times. The chain links TRBV4-3 to TRBJ1-2; tentative D call: TRBD1 (5 bases). Per the germline V gene, CDR1 is LGHNA and CDR2 is YSLEER. Trimming left V 6 bases short and J 8 bases short, with 16 bases between. The CDR3 totals 13 residues. CDR3 loop: CASSWGEIGGYTF. The CDR3 nucleotides are TGCGCCAGCAGTTGGGGGGAAATAGGCGGCTACACCTTC.

The chain links TRBV16 to TRBJ1-5; D perhaps matches TRBD1 (6 bases). The CDR3 covers 16 residues. With 1 base removed from V and 5 bases from J, the gap between germline ends came to 15 bases. CDR1 and CDR2 from the germline V gene are KGHSY and FQNENV. CDR3 nucleotide sequence: TGTGCCAGCAGCCAATGGAAGGGGAGGGGGGATCAGCCCCAGCATTTT. Amino acid sequence: CASSQWKGRGDQPQHF. Complete variable domain (other parts from reference TRBV16 and TRBJ1-5): GEEVAQTPKHLVRGEGQKAKLYCAPIKGHSYVFWYQQVLKNEFKFLISFQNENVFDETGMPKERFSAKCLPNSPCSLEIQATKLEDSAVYFCASSQWKGRGDQPQHFGDGTRLSIL.

The chain carries TRBV6-2 or TRBV6-3 and TRBJ2-5; tentatively, D is TRBD1 (6 bases). CDR3 length equals 14 residues. V lost 9 bases and J 5 bases, leaving 19 bases between the germline ends. Germline assignment: CDR1 MNHEY and CDR2 SVGEGT. CDR3 nucleotide sequence: TGTGCCAGTACCCTTGACACAGGGCTCGAGACCCAGTACTTC. Encoded protein: CASTLDTGLETQYF.

V is TRBV20-1 and J is TRBJ1-1; 8 nucleotides match TRBD1. J was trimmed by 0 bases and V by 3 bases; bases with no gene match: 3. Germline loops: CDR1 DFQATT, CDR2 SNEGSKA (reference sequence). This CDR3 has 14 residues. The CDR3 here is CSARGQEMNTEAFF. DNA of the CDR3: TGCAGTGCTAGGGGACAGGAGATGAACACTGAAGCTTTCTTT.

This clonotype was detected only a few times. The J gene is TRBJ2-3, the V gene TRBV5-1; 7 bases agree with TRBD2. The V gene's germline CDR1 is SGHRS and CDR2 YFSETQ. This CDR3 contains 15 residues. V shed 1 base, J shed 2 bases, and the junction held 4 bases outside the gene matches. CDR3 residues: CASSLNAGDTDTQYF. The CDR3 DNA reads TGCGCCAGCAGCTTGAATGCGGGGGACACAGATACGCAGTATTTT.

V and J are TRBV6-2 or TRBV6-3 and TRBJ2-7; 12 bases agree with TRBD2. The CDR3 length is 15 residues. The V gene end was trimmed by 6 bases and the J gene end by 6 bases; junction bases not matched to a gene: 9. From germline, CDR1 is MNHEY and CDR2 SVGEGT. CDR3: CASRPTSGSVGEQYF. CDR3 sequence (DNA): TGTGCCAGCAGACCGACTAGCGGGAGCGTGGGCGAGCAGTACTTC.

The chain recombines TRBV7-2 with TRBJ2-1; the D is unclear. The germline V gene has CDR1 SGHTA and CDR2 FQGNSA. V lost 9 bases and J lost 5, with 17 bases in between. There are 14 residues in the CDR3. The CDR3 DNA follows: TGTGCCAGTGAGCAATCCCGGCACCACAATGAGCAGTTCTTC. Encoded protein: CASEQSRHHNEQFF.

In this sample, this clonotype turned up a few times. CDR3 sequence: CSASSRKDNSGGIGYNEQYF. The CDR3 region has the DNA TGCAGTGCTAGTTCGCGGAAAGATAATAGCGGGGGGATAGGCTACAATGAGCAGTACTTC. The chain couples TRBV20-1 to TRBJ2-1, with 10 positions matching TRBD2. With the DNA end fitting TRBJ2-7 better, the J assignment may be wrong. CDR3 length: 20 residues. Germline V gene sequence: CDR1 DFQATT, CDR2 SNEGSKA (reference sequence).

The chain links TRBV20-1 to TRBJ2-3; D is unclear. The germline gives CDR1 DFQATT, CDR2 SNEGSKA (reference sequence). The CDR3 totals 15 residues. V lost 2 bases to trimming and J lost 0 bases, with 12 bases between them. For the CDR3, the DNA is TGCAGTGCTAGATTCCTGGGCAAAAGCACAGATACGCAGTATTTT. It is translated as CSARFLGKSTDTQYF.

The V call is TRBV12-3 or TRBV12-4, the J call TRBJ2-7; 8 nucleotides agree with TRBD2. The DNA end is more similar to TRBJ2-5, so the J call may be wrong. This CDR3 spans 15 amino acids. The DNA of the CDR3 is TGTGCCAGCACCCCGGGAGGGATCTCATTTGGGACCCAGTACTTC. Amino acid sequence: CASTPGGISFGTQYF.

The rearrangement uses TRBV5-8 and TRBJ1-1, with D uncertain. The germline V and J ends were trimmed by 0 bases and 1 base, with 7 bases remaining between them. This CDR3 spans 14 amino acids. Germline-derived CDR1 and CDR2 are SGHTS and YDEGEE. The CDR3 loop reads CASSLDQANTEAFF. CDR3 DNA: TGTGCCAGCAGCTTGGACCAGGCGAACACTGAAGCTTTCTTT.

V is TRBV7-3 and J is TRBJ1-2, with a weak D call TRBD1 (6 bases). V shed 5 bases and J shed 4 bases, with 14 bases lying between them. CDR3 length equals 14 residues. Per germline, CDR1 SGHTA and CDR2 FQGTGA. CDR3 in DNA: TGTGCCAGCAGCCTTAGGGACATGCCCTATGGCTACACCTTC. It yields the protein CASSLRDMPYGYTF.

As to this clonotype: Being one base from a much bigger clone, this may be a read error. The rearrangement joins TRBV9 to TRBJ2-3; TRBD1 is a possible D gene (6 bases). The germline V gene has CDR1 SGDLS and CDR2 YYNGEE. Trimming cost V 2 bases and J 13 bases, with 14 bases left between them. The CDR3 is made up of 12 amino acids. CDR3 loop: CASSVVGGSKYF. The CDR3, as DNA: TGTGCCAGCAGCGTGGTAGGGGGTTCGAAGTATTTT.

The chain is built from TRBV2 and TRBJ2-1; possible D gene TRBD2, 5 bases. Germline CDR1 reads SNHLY; CDR2 reads FYNNEI. V lost 4 bases to trimming and J lost 0 bases, with 13 bases between them. The CDR3 extends over 16 amino acids. The CDR3: CASSVFRTVSYNEQFF. The CDR3, as DNA: TGTGCCAGCAGTGTTTTCCGGACTGTCTCCTACAATGAGCAGTTCTTC.

A few counts support this clonotype. The rearrangement links TRBV7-9 to TRBJ2-7; D is possibly TRBD1 (5 bases). The CDR3 covers 17 residues. CDR1 is SEHNR and CDR2 is FQNEAQ in the germline V gene (reference sequence). Trimming shortened V by 3 bases and J by 0 bases, and 18 bases separated the two germline ends. The CDR3 DNA follows: TGTGCCAGCAGCTTGGTAACAGGCGTAGGGGCCTCCTACGAGCAGTACTTC. This codes for CASSLVTGVGASYEQYF.